Each of the 32 T cell receptor beta chains below was sequenced from the same sample in a study of T cell responses to AZD1222 COVID-19 vaccine. Only in-frame clones appear in the TCRdb table, and some are missing; sequencing was by immunoSEQ multiplex PCR. The sample gives about 190,000 clones, roughly 90% of which show up once; over 0.75% is in the top ten. This specimen consisted of peripheral blood, obtained on day 0 of AZD1222 vaccination. The receptors originated from an adult in good health.

This clone occurred a few times. V usage is TRBV7-9 and J usage is TRBJ1-4; 11 bases are a match to TRBD1. The ends lost 1 base at V and 2 bases at J; junction bases unmatched: 0. This CDR3 has 16 residues. CDR1 is SEHNR, CDR2 FQNEAQ, per germline (reference sequence). CDR3: CASSLGDRGTNEKLFF. CDR3 sequence (DNA): TGTGCCAGCAGCTTAGGGGACAGGGGGACTAATGAAAAACTGTTTTTT.

This chain connects TRBV6-2 or TRBV6-3 to TRBJ1-1, with D possibly matching TRBD1 (5 bases). V was pared by 5 bases and J by 4 bases, with 8 bases between. In germline, CDR1 is MNHEY, CDR2 SVGEGT. The CDR3 runs 12 residues. CDR3 amino acids: CASSQGPTEAFF. The DNA for the CDR3 is TGTGCCAGCAGTCAGGGACCCACTGAAGCTTTCTTT.

The chain joins TRBV28 to TRBJ2-7; possibly TRBD1 for D (8 bases). The V end lost 7 bases, the J end lost 1 base, and 23 bases lay between the germline ends. Germline CDR1 is MDHEN and CDR2 is SYDVKM. The CDR3 runs to 17 residues. The CDR3, as DNA: TGTGCCAGCAAGCGGGGTGCGAGGACAGGGCCTTCCTACGAGCAGTACTTC. It encodes CASKRGARTGPSYEQYF.

The chain links TRBV7-8 to TRBJ2-7, with a tentative D call TRBD1 (6 bases). CDR1 SGHVS and CDR2 FQNEAQ come from the germline V gene. This CDR3 has 13 residues. The germline V and J ends were trimmed by 4 bases and 10 bases, with 17 bases remaining between them. The CDR3 sequence is CASSSEQGSRQYF. The CDR3 DNA reads as TGTGCCAGCAGCTCCGAACAGGGTTCAAGACAGTACTTC. Looking up the rest from reference TRBV7-8 and TRBJ2-7 gives the full variable domain: GAGVSQSPRYKVAKRGQDVALRCDPISGHVSLFWYQQALGQGPEFLTYFQNEAQLDKSGLPSDRFFAERPEGSVSTLKIQRTQQEDSAVYLCASSSEQGSRQYFGPGTRLTVT.

The table lists this clone with a few counts. The chain recombines TRBV4-2 with TRBJ2-2; D is ambiguous. The CDR3 spans 13 residues. Germline CDR1 reads LGHNA; CDR2 reads YNFKEQ. Trimming removed 1 base from V and 7 bases from J, with 7 bases in between. The CDR3 DNA reads as TGTGCCAGCAGCCAAGGCGCGGTCGGGGAGCTGTTTTTT. As protein: CASSQGAVGELFF.

The chain recombines TRBV29-1 with TRBJ1-1; D unresolved. The CDR3 is 12 amino acids. The germline V gene encodes CDR1 SQVTM and CDR2 ANQGSEA. V lost 5 bases to trimming and J lost 8 bases, with 15 bases between them. The CDR3 loop is CSVIRGVQEAFF. CDR3 coding DNA: TGCAGCGTTATCAGAGGTGTTCAAGAAGCTTTCTTT.

The rearrangement uses TRBV5-1 and TRBJ1-1; the D is unclear. This CDR3 is built from 13 residues. V lost 1 base and J 1 base, leaving 5 bases between the germline ends. Germline CDR1 is SGHRS and CDR2 is YFSETQ. The CDR3 DNA follows: TGCGCCAGCAGCTTGCCTGCGAACACTGAAGCTTTCTTT. It specifies CASSLPANTEAFF. Supplemented by reference TRBV5-1 and TRBJ1-1, the full variable domain reads KAGVTQTPRYLIKTRGQQVTLSCSPISGHRSVSWYQQTPGQGLQFLFEYFSETQRNKGNFPGRFSGRQFSNSRSEMNVSTLELGDSALYLCASSLPANTEAFFGQGTRLTVV.

J is TRBJ2-7 and V is TRBV28; D is perhaps TRBD1 (6 bases). Trimming took off 3 bases at V and 3 bases at J, with 12 bases between the two ends. CDR3 size: 14 residues. Germline V gives CDR1 MDHEN, CDR2 SYDVKM. In nucleotides, the CDR3 is TGTGCCAGCAGTTTTGGGGGCAGGAGCTACGAGCAGTACTTC. Residues: CASSFGGRSYEQYF.

The CDR3 DNA sequence: TGCGCCAGCAGCCAAGATGCGGGACAGGGAAATTCACCCCTCCACTTT. Its protein is CASSQDAGQGNSPLHF. The chain combines TRBV4-3 with TRBJ1-6; 9 positions match TRBD1. Per the germline V gene, CDR1 is LGHNA and CDR2 is YSLEER. Trimming cost V 0 bases and J 7 bases; bases outside gene matches: 4. The CDR3 has 16 residues.

This rearrangement joins TRBV6-5 to TRBJ1-5; no clear D gene. This CDR3 is built from 14 residues. V lost 3 bases and J lost 6, with 12 bases in between. Germline values: CDR1 MNHEY, CDR2 SVGAGI. The CDR3 DNA follows: TGTGCCAGCAGTTATATAGGCTTGGGTCAGCCCCAGCATTTT. The encoded protein is CASSYIGLGQPQHF.

The chain couples TRBV9 to TRBJ1-5; D remains ambiguous. Trimming removed 3 bases from V and 3 bases from J, with 13 bases in between. The CDR3 totals 15 residues. Germline values: CDR1 SGDLS, CDR2 YYNGEE. The CDR3 coding sequence is TGTGCCAGCAGCGAAGGAGCCGCGTTCAATCAGCCCCAGCATTTT. Its protein is CASSEGAAFNQPQHF. Filled out from reference TRBV9 and TRBJ1-5, the complete variable domain reads DSGVTQTPKHLITATGQRVTLRCSPRSGDLSVYWYQQSLDQGLQFLIQYYNGEERAKGNILERFSAQQFPDLHSELNLSSLELGDSALYFCASSEGAAFNQPQHFGDGTRLSIL.

The chain carries TRBV6-2 or TRBV6-3 and TRBJ1-5; 9 bases align to TRBD1. The CDR3 sequence is 15 residues long. Germline V CDR1 and CDR2: MNHEY, SVGEGT. The V and J ends lost 4 bases and 3 bases, in that order; junction bases with no gene match: 4. The CDR3 region is CASSFRTGDNQPQHF. Here the CDR3 DNA reads TGTGCCAGCAGTTTTCGGACAGGGGACAATCAGCCCCAGCATTTT.

V gene TRBV6-5 combines with J gene TRBJ2-7, with D perhaps matching TRBD2 (7 bases). Trimming shortened V by 2 bases and J by 3 bases, and 11 bases separated the two germline ends. Germline loops: CDR1 MNHEY, CDR2 SVGAGI. This CDR3 comprises 14 residues. The CDR3 DNA follows: TGTGCCAGCAGTTACGGGGGGGACAACTACGAGCAGTACTTC. Translating gives CASSYGGDNYEQYF.

The chain joins TRBV24-1 to TRBJ1-1, with D unresolved. V dropped 5 bases and J dropped 1 base, with 4 bases sitting between them. Germline V lookup: CDR1 KGHDR, CDR2 SFDVKD. The CDR3 is 12 residues long. CDR3 coding DNA: TGTGCCACCAGTGCGAGGAACACTGAAGCTTTCTTT. Protein: CATSARNTEAFF.

The chain has TRBV28 and TRBJ2-7; 11 bases fit TRBD1. V was clipped by 5 bases and J by 4 bases; unmatched bases: 4. The germline V gene has CDR1 MDHEN and CDR2 SYDVKM. CDR3 size: 14 residues. The CDR3: CASSTGQGAYEQYF. The DNA for the CDR3 is TGTGCCAGCAGTACCGGACAGGGGGCTTACGAGCAGTACTTC.

The rearrangement joins TRBV4-1 to TRBJ1-2; 10 positions match TRBD1. CDR3 length equals 14 residues. Germline values: CDR1 MGHRA, CDR2 YSYEKL. After removal of 4 bases from V and 7 bases from J, the junction contained 6 bases not matched to a gene. The DNA of the CDR3 is TGCGCCAGCAGCCTCCGACAGGGGGCCGCTGGCTACACCTTC. It translates to CASSLRQGAAGYTF.

The chain recombines TRBV19 with TRBJ2-1; weak D call: TRBD2 (5 bases). This CDR3 is built from 14 residues. Germline-derived CDR1 and CDR2 are LNHDA and SQIVND (reference sequence). Trimming removed 8 bases from V and 2 bases from J, with 13 bases in between. The CDR3 sequence: CASSGRDAYNEQFF. As DNA, the CDR3 is TGTGCCAGTTCCGGACGGGATGCCTACAATGAGCAGTTCTTC.

The J gene is TRBJ2-3, the V gene TRBV3-1 (or the pseudogene TRBV3-2); 8 bases align to TRBD2. Looked up from germline, CDR1 is LGHDT and CDR2 is YNNKEL (reference sequence). J lost 5 bases, V lost 0 bases, and 13 bases had no gene match. This CDR3 has 18 amino acids. The CDR3 sequence is CASSQDLTSGGRGDTQYF. The DNA of the CDR3 is TGTGCCAGCAGCCAAGATTTAACGAGCGGGGGACGAGGAGATACGCAGTATTTT.

This chain joins TRBV5-1 and TRBJ1-2, with D unclear. V lost 3 bases and J 4 bases, leaving 10 bases between the germline ends. Germline CDR1 SGHRS, CDR2 YFSETQ. The CDR3 extends over 13 amino acids. The DNA for the CDR3 is TGCGCCAGCAGCTATGACTCGAGCTATGGCTACACCTTC. This codes for CASSYDSSYGYTF.

This clone has only one observation. The chain uses TRBV7-3 and TRBJ2-1; D might be TRBD1 or TRBD2, each matching 5 bases. Germline values: CDR1 SGHTA, CDR2 FQGTGA. The CDR3 is made up of 14 amino acids. Trimming shortened V by 2 bases and J by 6 bases, and 11 bases separated the two germline ends. The CDR3 coding sequence is TGTGCCAGCAGCTTACTCGGGACCGGCAATGAGCAGTTCTTC. Protein: CASSLLGTGNEQFF.

In this sample, this clone turned up once. The chain carries TRBV6-2 or TRBV6-3 and TRBJ1-5; 8 bases are a match to TRBD1. This CDR3 has 16 residues. V was clipped by 2 bases and J by 0 bases; unmatched bases: 3. The germline V gene has CDR1 MNHEY and CDR2 SVGEGT. The CDR3: CASSYTTGDSNQPQHF. CDR3 coding DNA: TGTGCCAGCAGTTACACGACAGGGGATAGCAATCAGCCCCAGCATTTT.

The rearrangement uses TRBV4-3 and TRBJ1-4; TRBD1 might be the D (5 bases). Germline loops: CDR1 LGHNA, CDR2 YSLEER. The V end was cut by 0 bases, the J end by 7 bases, with 12 bases between. CDR3 length: 15 residues. The CDR3 coding sequence is TGCGCCAGCAGCCAAGATGGGGGGACTGGTGAAAAACTGTTTTTT. This translates into CASSQDGGTGEKLFF.

The chain links TRBV5-4 to TRBJ1-5; no definite D call. This CDR3 is built from 13 residues. V lost 0 bases and J lost 4, with 5 bases in between. Germline values: CDR1 SGHNT, CDR2 YYREEE (reference sequence). CDR3 loop: CASSLAPNQPQHF. CDR3 coding DNA: TGTGCCAGCAGCTTGGCACCGAATCAGCCCCAGCATTTT.

The chain uses TRBV9 and TRBJ1-1, with no clear D. The V gene lost 0 bases and the J gene lost 10 bases, with 19 bases spanning the gap. Looked up from germline, CDR1 is SGDLS and CDR2 is YYNGEE. CDR3 length: 15 amino acids. The CDR3 sequence is CASSVAPGNFRGAFF. Written as DNA, the CDR3 is TGTGCCAGCAGCGTAGCCCCGGGGAATTTTCGAGGAGCTTTCTTT.

The chain joins TRBV10-3 to TRBJ1-4; D gene unclear. CDR1 and CDR2 from the germline V gene are ENHRY and SYGVKD. The CDR3 loop spans 13 amino acids. The V gene lost 6 bases and the J gene lost 3 bases, with 8 bases spanning the gap. The CDR3 DNA is TGTGCCATCAGGGCCGAACCTAATGAAAAACTGTTTTTT. It codes for CAIRAEPNEKLFF.

In this sample, this clone turned up once. The chain has TRBV10-3 and TRBJ1-2; 7 bases are a match to TRBD1. Germline trimming cut 6 bases from V and 2 bases from J; bases unmatched to any gene: 3. In germline, CDR1 is ENHRY, CDR2 SYGVKD. The CDR3 loop spans 13 amino acids. The CDR3 nucleotides are TGTGCCATCAGCGGGGGACAGAACTATGGCTACACCTTC. Translation gives CAISGGQNYGYTF.

The V and J genes are TRBV29-1 and TRBJ2-5; D remains ambiguous. Per germline, CDR1 SQVTM and CDR2 ANQGSEA. V was shortened by 5 bases and J by 4 bases, with 14 bases between the two germline ends. The CDR3 has 13 amino acids. The CDR3 protein is CSVLVGSGETQYF. The CDR3 DNA reads TGCAGCGTTTTGGTTGGGTCGGGAGAGACCCAGTACTTC.

The V call is TRBV24-1, the J call TRBJ2-3, with TRBD2 identical over 14 bases. The CDR3 is 17 amino acids. Germline V lookup: CDR1 KGHDR, CDR2 SFDVKD. With V trimmed by 4 bases and J by 4 bases, 6 bases remained unmatched. The CDR3 here is CATSESTSGRAPDTQYF. DNA for the CDR3: TGTGCCACCAGTGAGTCGACTAGCGGGAGGGCCCCAGATACGCAGTATTTT.

CDR3 sequence reads: CASGRGRGTLGNTIYF. The CDR3, as DNA: TGTGCCAGCGGCAGGGGTCGGGGGACCCTCGGAAACACCATATATTTT. V usage is TRBV7-2 and J usage is TRBJ1-3; D is perhaps TRBD1 (6 bases). The CDR3 consists of 16 residues. Between the trimmed V and J ends, which lost 8 bases and 4 bases, there was a span of 21 bases. Germline CDR1 is SGHTA and CDR2 is FQGNSA.

The chain has TRBV9 and TRBJ2-7; TRBD1 agrees at 8 bases. The CDR3 spans 14 residues. V shed 4 bases and J 5 bases; nucleotides not matched to a gene: 8. CDR1 is SGDLS, CDR2 YYNGEE, per germline. The CDR3 sequence: CASSPRQGTHEQYF. The CDR3 DNA sequence: TGTGCCAGCAGCCCAAGACAGGGGACCCACGAGCAGTACTTC.

This chain links TRBV24-1 with TRBJ2-1; the match to TRBD2 covers 7 bases. The CDR3 runs 16 residues. Losses at the gene ends were 1 base for V and 0 bases for J; bases not matched to a gene: 2. Germline values: CDR1 KGHDR, CDR2 SFDVKD. The CDR3 DNA reads as TGTGCCACCAGTGATTTAACGGGGGGCTCCTACAATGAGCAGTTCTTC. This gives the protein CATSDLTGGSYNEQFF.

The CDR3 sequence is CASSFPGLASNEQFF. CDR3 nucleotides: TGCGCCAGCAGCTTTCCGGGACTAGCGAGTAATGAGCAGTTCTTC. V and J are TRBV5-1 and TRBJ2-1; TRBD2 agrees at 10 bases. This CDR3 is 15 amino acids long. V gave up 2 bases and J gave up 7 bases; unmatched junction bases: 6. The germline gives CDR1 SGHRS, CDR2 YFSETQ.